One sample yielded the 12 T cell receptor beta chains listed below, sequenced in a study of PD-1 blockade in classical Hodgkin lymphoma. The table came from immunoSEQ multiplex PCR; TCRdb's copy has only in-frame clones and leaves some out. The table includes 40,000 to 55,000 clones, around nine tenths detected once. Each of the patients experienced relapse following autologous stem cell transplantation, and their brentuximab vedotin exposure differed. The material was peripheral blood mononuclear cells (PBMCs), obtained at baseline. Receptors were obtained from a human donor with classical Hodgkin lymphoma.

This clone was counted once. The J gene is TRBJ2-5, the V gene TRBV5-1; 12 bases agree with TRBD2. The length of the CDR3 is 16 residues. CDR1 is SGHRS and CDR2 is YFSETQ in the germline V gene. V trimming: 4 bases; J trimming: 3 bases; junction bases outside the gene matches: 7. CDR3 amino acids: CASSMSSGRGKETQYF. In DNA form, the CDR3 reads TGCGCCAGCAGCATGTCTAGCGGGAGGGGTAAAGAGACCCAGTACTTC.

J is TRBJ1-4 and V is TRBV9, with D possibly TRBD1 on 6 matching bases. The germline V and J ends were trimmed by 4 bases and 1 base, with 20 bases remaining between them. Per the germline V gene, CDR1 is SGDLS and CDR2 is YYNGEE. The CDR3 runs 18 residues. DNA of the CDR3: TGTGCCAGCAGCCCCTACGGCACAGGGCTGGAAACTAATGAAAAACTGTTTTTT. Translated: CASSPYGTGLETNEKLFF.

The chain uses TRBV9 and TRBJ2-3; the D gene could be TRBD1 or TRBD2 (5 bases each). V shed 3 bases and J shed 6 bases, with 14 bases lying between them. The CDR3 contains 14 residues. Germline V CDR1 and CDR2: SGDLS, YYNGEE. The CDR3 reads CASSGGPGRDTQYF. CDR3 DNA: TGTGCCAGCAGCGGGGGACCAGGGCGTGATACGCAGTATTTT.

This rearrangement joins TRBV11-3 to TRBJ2-5, with TRBD1 matching 10 bases. CDR1 and CDR2 from the germline V gene are SGHNT and YENEEA. CDR3 length: 14 amino acids. V lost 5 bases and J lost 5; bases outside the gene matches: 5. CDR3: CASSPGQGRETQYF. CDR3 nucleotides: TGTGCCAGCAGCCCGGGACAGGGGCGGGAGACCCAGTACTTC.

The J gene is TRBJ2-3, the V gene TRBV5-4; no reliable D call. The CDR3 is 13 residues long. CDR1 SGHNT and CDR2 YYREEE come from the germline V gene (reference sequence). V was clipped by 0 bases and J by 4 bases, with 6 bases between them. CDR3 nucleotide sequence: TGTGCCAGCAGCTTGGCTGGTCCAGATACGCAGTATTTT. Its translation: CASSLAGPDTQYF.

This clone has only a few counts. The chain combines TRBV27 with TRBJ2-1, with TRBD2 identical over 10 bases. V lost 7 bases, J lost 7 bases, and 31 bases stayed unmatched. The germline CDR1 and CDR2 sequences are MNHEY and SMNVEV (reference sequence). The CDR3 extends over 22 amino acids. The CDR3 sequence: CASTPTRPPAGGLNRPTNEQFF. CDR3 DNA: TGTGCCAGCACCCCCACCCGTCCACCAGCGGGAGGGCTAAATCGACCTACAAATGAGCAGTTCTTC.

The genes are TRBV5-1 and TRBJ1-1, with D hard to call. Germline V gene lookup returns CDR1 SGHRS and CDR2 YFSETQ. V gave up 5 bases and J gave up 10 bases, with 18 bases separating them. This CDR3 comprises 13 residues. CDR3 in DNA: TGCGCCAGCAGGGAAGATGTCAGTGCTTTAGCTTTCTTT. Protein: CASREDVSALAFF.

For the CDR3, the DNA is TGTGCCAGCAGTGAACACGTACTCTACTATGGCTACACCTTC. Translation: CASSEHVLYYGYTF. V usage is TRBV2 and J usage is TRBJ1-2; no clear D gene. Germline V gene lookup returns CDR1 SNHLY and CDR2 FYNNEI. Between the trimmed V and J ends, which lost 2 bases and 3 bases, there was a span of 10 bases. The CDR3 consists of 14 residues.

The chain recombines TRBV14 with TRBJ1-1; D unclear. The V gene's germline CDR1 is SGHDN and CDR2 FVKESK. Trimming shortened V by 2 bases and J by 2 bases, and 12 bases separated the two germline ends. CDR3 size: 15 residues. DNA of the CDR3: TGTGCCAGCAGCCAAAATATGTTGTCTAACACTGAAGCTTTCTTT. It specifies CASSQNMLSNTEAFF. The variable domain in full, with the rest retrieved from reference TRBV14 and TRBJ1-1, is EAGVTQFPSHSVIEKGQTVTLRCDPISGHDNLYWYRRVMGKEIKFLLHFVKESKQDESGMPNNRFLAERTGGTYSTLKVQPAELEDSGVYFCASSQNMLSNTEAFFGQGTRLTVV.

This sequence joins TRBV27 and TRBJ1-4; no clear D gene. CDR1 is MNHEY, CDR2 SMNVEV, per germline (reference sequence). The CDR3 runs 14 residues. With 3 bases removed from V and 8 bases from J, the gap between germline ends came to 13 bases. The CDR3: CASSLIGLNEKLFF. CDR3 DNA: TGTGCCAGCAGTTTGATAGGGTTGAACGAAAAACTGTTTTTT.

The rearrangement uses TRBV28 and TRBJ2-1; D perhaps matches TRBD2 (7 bases). The V end lost 9 bases, the J end lost 3 bases, and 18 bases lay between the germline ends. CDR3 size: 15 residues. In germline, CDR1 is MDHEN, CDR2 SYDVKM. CDR3 nucleotides: TGTGCCAGTTCTGAGAGGGGGGGGCTCTACAATGAGCAGTTCTTC. This codes for CASSERGGLYNEQFF.

The V gene is TRBV19, the J gene TRBJ1-2, with 12 bases identical to TRBD1. This CDR3 has 17 amino acids. Germline loops: CDR1 LNHDA, CDR2 SQIVND (reference sequence). Unmatched junction bases numbered 10, after V lost 4 bases and J lost 4 bases. The CDR3 nucleotides read TGTGCCAGTAGTAGTCGCGCCGGGACAGGGGGCATCTATGGCTACACCTTC. Translated, it gives CASSSRAGTGGIYGYTF.